The clone carrying this T cell receptor (beta chain) has only a few counts. What it binds is not known. The table came from immunoSEQ multiplex PCR; TCRdb's copy has only in-frame clones and leaves some out. This table has more than 12,000 clones, 55% to 85% appearing once. This sample is part of a study of neoadjuvant anti-PD-1 for oral cavity cancer. Across the study: Patients mostly received three to four biweekly nivolumab doses at 3 mg/kg before surgery. Patients without progression got a fourth dose around day 43.

Regarding the study as a whole: Higher pretreatment blood Treg/Th17 ratios correlated with higher pretreatment blood and lower post-treatment tumor TCRbeta clonality.

This receptor was obtained from a person between 35 and 79 years old with oral cavity squamous cell carcinoma. The sample in question was PBMCs, obtained before nivolumab (anti-PD-1) treatment.

The CDR3 bases are TGTGCCAGCAGTTACTCATTCAGGCAGTACGAGCAGTACTTC. Protein product: CASSYSFRQYEQYF. The chain couples TRBV6-5 to TRBJ2-7, with unresolved D. Trimming removed 0 bases from V and 4 bases from J, with 10 bases in between. The CDR3 sequence is 14 residues long. Germline CDR1 is MNHEY and CDR2 is SVGAGI.